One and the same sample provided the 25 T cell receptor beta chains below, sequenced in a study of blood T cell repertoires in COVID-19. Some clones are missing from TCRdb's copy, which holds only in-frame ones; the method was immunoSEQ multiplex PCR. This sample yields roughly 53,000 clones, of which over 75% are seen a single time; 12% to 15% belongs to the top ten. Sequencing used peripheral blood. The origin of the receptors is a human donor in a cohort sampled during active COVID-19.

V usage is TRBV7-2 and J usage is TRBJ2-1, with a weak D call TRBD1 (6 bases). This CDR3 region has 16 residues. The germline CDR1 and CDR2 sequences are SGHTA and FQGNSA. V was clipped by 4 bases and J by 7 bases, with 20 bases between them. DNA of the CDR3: TGTGCCAGCAGCTACCGTGGGGGCATGGTTGGGAATGAGCAGTTCTTC. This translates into CASSYRGGMVGNEQFF.

CDR3 sequence reads: CASSVVDSGELFF. CDR3 nucleotides: TGTGCCAGCAGCGTTGTAGATTCCGGGGAGCTGTTTTTT. The rearrangement links TRBV9 to TRBJ2-2; D ambiguous. The germline V gene encodes CDR1 SGDLS and CDR2 YYNGEE. The CDR3 runs to 13 residues. The V gene lost 2 bases and the J gene lost 6 bases, with 8 bases spanning the gap.

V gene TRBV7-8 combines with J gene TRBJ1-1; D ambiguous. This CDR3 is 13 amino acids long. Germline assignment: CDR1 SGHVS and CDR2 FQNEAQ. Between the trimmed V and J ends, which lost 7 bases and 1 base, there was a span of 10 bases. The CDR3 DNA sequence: TGTGCCAGCACCGCGGGAAAGAACACTGAAGCTTTCTTT. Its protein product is CASTAGKNTEAFF.

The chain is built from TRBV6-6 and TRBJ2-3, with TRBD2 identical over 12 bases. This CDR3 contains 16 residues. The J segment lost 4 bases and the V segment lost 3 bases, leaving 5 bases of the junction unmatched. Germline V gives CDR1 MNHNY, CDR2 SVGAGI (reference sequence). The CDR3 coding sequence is TGTGCCAGCAGTTATAGACTAGCGGGAGTGGCAGATACGCAGTATTTT. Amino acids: CASSYRLAGVADTQYF.

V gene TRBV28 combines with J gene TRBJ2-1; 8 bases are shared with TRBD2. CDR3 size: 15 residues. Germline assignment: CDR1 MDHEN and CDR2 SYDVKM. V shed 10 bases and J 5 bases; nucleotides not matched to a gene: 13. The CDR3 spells CAINNPGLGNNEQFF. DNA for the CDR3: TGTGCCATCAATAACCCGGGACTAGGAAACAATGAGCAGTTCTTC.

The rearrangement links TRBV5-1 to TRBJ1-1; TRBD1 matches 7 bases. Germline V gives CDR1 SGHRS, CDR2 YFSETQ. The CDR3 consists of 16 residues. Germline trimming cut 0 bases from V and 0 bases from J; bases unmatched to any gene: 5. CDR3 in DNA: TGCGCCAGCAGCTTGGCCCAGGGGGGAATGAACACTGAAGCTTTCTTT. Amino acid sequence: CASSLAQGGMNTEAFF.

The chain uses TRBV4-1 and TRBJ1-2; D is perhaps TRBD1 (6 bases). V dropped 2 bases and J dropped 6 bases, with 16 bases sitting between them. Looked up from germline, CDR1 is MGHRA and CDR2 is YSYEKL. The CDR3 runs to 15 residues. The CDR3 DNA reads TGCGCCAGCAGCCAAATTACAGGGTACATGGATGGCTACACCTTC. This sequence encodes CASSQITGYMDGYTF.

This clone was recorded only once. In DNA form, the CDR3 reads TGTGCCAGCAGTAAGACAGGGGGCTTAAATCAGCCCCAGCATTTT. It specifies CASSKTGGLNQPQHF. The V call is TRBV6-5, the J call TRBJ1-5, with 10 bases matching TRBD1. Germline V gives CDR1 MNHEY, CDR2 SVGAGI. The CDR3 has 15 amino acids. The junction had 5 bases not matched to a gene; V was cut back by 5 bases and J by 4 bases.

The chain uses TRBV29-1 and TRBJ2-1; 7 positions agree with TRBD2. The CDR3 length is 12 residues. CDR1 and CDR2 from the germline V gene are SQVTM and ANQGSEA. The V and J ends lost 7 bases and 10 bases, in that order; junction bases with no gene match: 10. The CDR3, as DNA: TGCAGCGCTCGGACTAGTAGTTTGGAGCAGTTCTTC. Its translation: CSARTSSLEQFF.

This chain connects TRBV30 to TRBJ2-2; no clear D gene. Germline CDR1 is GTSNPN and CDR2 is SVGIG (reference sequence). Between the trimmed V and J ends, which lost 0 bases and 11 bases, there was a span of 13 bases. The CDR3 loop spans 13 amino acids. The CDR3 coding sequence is TGTGCCTGGAGTGTAAACTCCATCCTAGAGCTGTTTTTT. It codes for CAWSVNSILELFF.

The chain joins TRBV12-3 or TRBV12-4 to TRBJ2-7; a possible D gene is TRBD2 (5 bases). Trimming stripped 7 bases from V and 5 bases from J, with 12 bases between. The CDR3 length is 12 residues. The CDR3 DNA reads TGTGCCAGCACCCGGGGTCAAAACGAGCAGTACTTC. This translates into CASTRGQNEQYF.

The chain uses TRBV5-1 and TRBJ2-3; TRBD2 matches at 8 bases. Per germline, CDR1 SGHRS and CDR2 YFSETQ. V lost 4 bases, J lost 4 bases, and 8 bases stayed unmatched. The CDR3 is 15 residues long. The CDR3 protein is CASSPGTRVADTQYF. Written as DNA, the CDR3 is TGCGCCAGCAGCCCCGGGACTAGAGTTGCAGATACGCAGTATTTT.

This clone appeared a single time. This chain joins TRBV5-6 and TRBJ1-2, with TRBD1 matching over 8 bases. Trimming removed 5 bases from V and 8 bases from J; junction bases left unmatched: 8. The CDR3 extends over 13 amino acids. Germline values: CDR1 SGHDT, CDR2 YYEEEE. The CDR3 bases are TGTGCCAGCAGGGGACAGGTTGCAAGGGGCTACACCTTC. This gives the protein CASRGQVARGYTF.

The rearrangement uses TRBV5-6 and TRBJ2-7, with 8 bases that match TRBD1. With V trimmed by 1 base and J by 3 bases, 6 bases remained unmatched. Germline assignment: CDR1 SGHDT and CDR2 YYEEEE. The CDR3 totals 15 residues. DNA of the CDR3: TGTGCCAGCAGCTTGTTTACAGGGGGGCTCTACGAGCAGTACTTC. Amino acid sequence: CASSLFTGGLYEQYF.

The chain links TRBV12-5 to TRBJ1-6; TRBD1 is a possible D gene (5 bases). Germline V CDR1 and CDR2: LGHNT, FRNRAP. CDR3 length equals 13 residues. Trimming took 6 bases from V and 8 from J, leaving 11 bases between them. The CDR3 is CASGKEGDSPLHF. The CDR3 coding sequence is TGTGCTAGTGGCAAGGAAGGGGATTCACCCCTCCACTTT. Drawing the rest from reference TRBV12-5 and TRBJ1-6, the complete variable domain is DARVTQTPRHKVTEMGQEVTMRCQPILGHNTVFWYRQTMMQGLELLAYFRNRAPLDDSGMPKDRFSAEMPDATLATLKIQPSEPRDSAVYFCASGKEGDSPLHFGNGTRLTVT.

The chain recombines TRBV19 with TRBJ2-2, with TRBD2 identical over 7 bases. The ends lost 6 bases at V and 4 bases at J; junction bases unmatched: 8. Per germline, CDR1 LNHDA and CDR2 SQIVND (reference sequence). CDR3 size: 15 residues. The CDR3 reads CASSLGEGVTGELFF. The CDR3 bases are TGTGCCAGTAGCCTCGGGGAGGGAGTCACCGGGGAGCTGTTTTTT.

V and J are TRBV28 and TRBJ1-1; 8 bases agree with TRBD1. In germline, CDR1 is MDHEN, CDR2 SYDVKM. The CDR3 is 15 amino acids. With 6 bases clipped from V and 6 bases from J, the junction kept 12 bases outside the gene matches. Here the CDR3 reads CASSDGGQGWAEAFF. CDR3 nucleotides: TGTGCCAGCAGCGACGGAGGACAGGGTTGGGCTGAAGCTTTCTTT.

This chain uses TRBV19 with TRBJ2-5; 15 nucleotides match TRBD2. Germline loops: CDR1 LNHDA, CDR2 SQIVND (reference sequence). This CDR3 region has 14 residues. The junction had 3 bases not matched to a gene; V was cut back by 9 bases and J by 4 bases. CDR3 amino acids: CASTGLAGGETQYF. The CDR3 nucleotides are TGTGCCAGCACGGGACTAGCGGGAGGAGAGACCCAGTACTTC.

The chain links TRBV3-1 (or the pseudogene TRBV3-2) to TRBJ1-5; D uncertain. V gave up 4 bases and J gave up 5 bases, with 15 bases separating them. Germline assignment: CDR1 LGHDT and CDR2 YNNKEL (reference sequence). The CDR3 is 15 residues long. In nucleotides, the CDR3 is TGTGCCAGCAGCCCGACGGCGGAGGATTATCAGCCCCAGCATTTT. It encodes CASSPTAEDYQPQHF.

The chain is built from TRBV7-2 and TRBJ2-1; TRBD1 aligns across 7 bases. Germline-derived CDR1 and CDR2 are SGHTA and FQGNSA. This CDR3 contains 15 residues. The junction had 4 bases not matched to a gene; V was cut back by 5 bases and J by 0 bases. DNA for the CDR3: TGTGCCAGCAGCCAACAGGGGAGCTCCTACAATGAGCAGTTCTTC. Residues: CASSQQGSSYNEQFF.

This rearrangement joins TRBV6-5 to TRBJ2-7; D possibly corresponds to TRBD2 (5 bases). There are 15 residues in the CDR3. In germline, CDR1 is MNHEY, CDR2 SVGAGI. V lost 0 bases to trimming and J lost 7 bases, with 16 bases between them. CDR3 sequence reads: CASSYSPGPSGEQYF. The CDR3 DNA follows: TGTGCCAGCAGTTACTCTCCGGGTCCGTCGGGGGAGCAGTACTTC.

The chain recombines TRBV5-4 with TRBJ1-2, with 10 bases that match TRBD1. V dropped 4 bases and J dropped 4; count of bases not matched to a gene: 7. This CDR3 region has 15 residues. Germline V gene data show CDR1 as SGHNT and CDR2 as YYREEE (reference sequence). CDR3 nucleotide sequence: TGTGCCAGCAGCCCCCGGGACAGGGGTGGCTATGGCTACACCTTC. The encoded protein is CASSPRDRGGYGYTF.

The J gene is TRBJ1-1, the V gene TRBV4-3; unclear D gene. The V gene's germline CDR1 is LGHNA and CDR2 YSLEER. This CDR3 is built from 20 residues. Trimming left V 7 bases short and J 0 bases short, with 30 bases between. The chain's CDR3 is CASTKNPSGRWPQLNTEAFF. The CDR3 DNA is TGCGCCAGCACTAAAAATCCATCGGGGAGATGGCCTCAACTGAACACTGAAGCTTTCTTT.

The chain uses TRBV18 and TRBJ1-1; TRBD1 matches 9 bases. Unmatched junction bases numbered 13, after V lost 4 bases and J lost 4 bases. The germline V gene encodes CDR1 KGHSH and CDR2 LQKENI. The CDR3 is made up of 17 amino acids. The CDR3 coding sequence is TGTGCCAGCTCACGGCTCGTACAGGGGGCAAGGGTCACTGAAGCTTTCTTT. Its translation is CASSRLVQGARVTEAFF.

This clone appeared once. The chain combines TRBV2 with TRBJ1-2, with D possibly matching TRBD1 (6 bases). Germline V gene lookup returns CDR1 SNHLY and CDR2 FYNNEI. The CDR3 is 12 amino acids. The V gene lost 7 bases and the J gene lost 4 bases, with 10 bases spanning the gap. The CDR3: CASKGTPYGYTF. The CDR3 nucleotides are TGTGCCAGCAAAGGGACACCCTATGGCTACACCTTC.